This T cell receptor (beta chain) was obtained from a study of cytomegalovirus exposure and HLA in healthy donors. Use of 60 Vbeta and 13 Jbeta primers characterized the PCR. Sequencing used immunoSEQ multiplex PCR; TCRdb keeps in-frame clones, though not all of them. The sample shows about 150,000 clones, 55% to 70% of them seen only once. A remark on this clone: What it binds is not known.

Trimming removed 5 bases from V and 6 bases from J, with 16 bases in between. Germline V gene data show CDR1 as MDHEN and CDR2 as SYDVKM. The CDR3 contains 14 residues. Study results and caveats: Later analysis identified around 15,000 TCR beta sequences associated with HLA alleles, using a false discovery rate threshold of 0.05. About 87% or about 30% of the time was how often most TCR beta V segments were productive, according to an earlier analysis. A later look showed TCR association rates differing by HLA locus, highest for DRB1 and lowest for HLA-C. A missense variant in DCLRE1C was later tied to TCR beta V- and J-gene trimming.

The rearrangement links TRBV28 to TRBJ1-1; tentative D call: TRBD1 (6 bases). Sequencing used PBMCs. This receptor was identified in an older woman in good health and CMV-seropositive. CDR3: CASSPYRVDAEAFF. The CDR3 DNA is TGTGCCAGCAGTCCATACAGGGTGGATGCTGAAGCTTTCTTT. Combining the CDR3 with reference TRBV28 and TRBJ1-1 gives the whole variable domain DVKVTQSSRYLVKRTGEKVFLECVQDMDHENMFWYRQDPGLGLRLIYFSYDVKMKEKGDIPEGYSVSREKKERFSLILESASTNQTSMYLCASSPYRVDAEAFFGQGTRLTVV.